This TCR beta chain was recovered during a study of blood T cell repertoires in COVID-19. Using immunoSEQ multiplex PCR, the repertoire was profiled, and TCRdb retains in-frame clones only, with some absent. The sample consists of 150,000 or so clones, under 90% of them appearing once. The CDR3 is 14 residues long. The V gene lost 4 bases and the J gene lost 0 bases, with 11 bases spanning the gap. In Cohort 3, a recovered donor had either two negative PCRs, clearance, or symptom resolution. This receptor was identified in a man between 60 and 70 years old who had recovered from COVID-19. Sequencing was carried out using PBMCs or T cells enriched from blood (not recorded which). This chain connects TRBV5-3 to TRBJ2-7; a possible D gene is TRBD2 (6 bases). TRBV5-3 is an ORF, and what it does is uncertain. This chain's CDR3 is CARSRRDISYEQYF. The CDR3 DNA follows: TGTGCCAGAAGCAGGAGGGATATCTCCTACGAGCAGTACTTC.